These T cell receptor beta chains were read from a single sample in a study of T cells in Graves' hyperthyroidism and ophthalmopathy. TCRdb re-called the multiplex PCR reads through MiXCR, storing one row per CDR3 protein. The data contain around 300,000 distinct CDR3 sequences, roughly 22% of them singletons. The sequencing input was blood. All receptors come from a man aged 30 to 45 with Graves' ophthalmopathy. The CDR3 runs from the conserved cysteine through the conserved F or W. The order of the fields is V gene, J gene, D gene, clone size, CDR3 protein, CDR3 DNA. The D gene is left open where the match is weak. Clone size is given for some rows only: seen once, a few or many times, or a class if the clone is expanded.

>TRBV11-3|TRBJ2-1|NA|many
CASSPLRSRRIGSSYNEQFF
TGTGCCAGCAGTCCACTCAGATCCCGCAGGATTGGAAGCTCCTACAATGAGCAGTTCTTC
>TRBV7-8|TRBJ2-3|TRBD2|NA
CASSLPGGAADTQYF
TGTGCCAGCAGCTTACCCGGGGGGGCTGCAGATACGCAGTATTTT
>TRBV6-1|TRBJ1-1|TRBD1|NA
CASSSLTGGSEAFF
TGTGCCAGCAGTTCACTTACAGGGGGCTCTGAAGCTTTCTTT
>TRBV29-1|TRBJ2-5|TRBD2|NA
CSVDGLARIHQETQYF
TGCAGCGTTGATGGACTAGCGAGGATCCACCAAGAGACCCAGTACTTC
>TRBV28|TRBJ2-2|TRBD2|NA
CASSPRLAATGELFF
TGTGCCAGCAGTCCGCGACTAGCGGCCACCGGGGAGCTGTTTTTT
>TRBV2|TRBJ1-2|NA|many
CASSKHSLRGNNYGYTF
TGTGCCAGCAGTAAGCATTCTTTGAGGGGGAACAACTATGGCTACACCTTC
>TRBV3-1|TRBJ1-4|NA|many
CASSPSGIEKLFF
TGTGCCAGCAGTCCCTCGGGGATAGAAAAACTGTTTTTT
>TRBV30|TRBJ2-7|NA|NA
CAWSVRYEQYF
TGTGCCTGGAGTGTACGTTACGAGCAGTACTTC
>TRBV18|TRBJ2-7|NA|NA
CASSPTRIGQDSSYEQYF
TGTGCCAGCTCACCAACCCGGATCGGGCAAGACTCCTCTTACGAGCAGTACTTC
>TRBV13|TRBJ1-4|NA|few
CASSPPTHTGRGEKLFF
TGTGCCAGCAGCCCACCGACCCATACAGGTCGAGGGGAAAAACTGTTTTTT
>TRBV28|TRBJ1-2|NA|many
CASQTPRNYGYTF
TGTGCCAGCCAGACACCCAGGAACTATGGCTACACCTTC
>TRBV28|TRBJ1-5|NA|NA
CASSLDQGNGQPQHF
TGTGCCAGCAGCCTCGATCAGGGGAACGGGCAGCCCCAGCATTTT
>TRBV2|TRBJ2-1|NA|NA
CASSDLTANNEQFF
TGTGCCAGCAGTGATTTGACTGCAAACAATGAGCAGTTCTTC
>TRBV6-1|TRBJ2-7|TRBD2|many
CASSARGLAVNEQYF
TGTGCCAGCAGTGCGCGGGGACTAGCGGTAAACGAGCAGTACTTC
>TRBV28|TRBJ2-7|NA|many
CASSLAGPTTVEQYF
TGTGCCAGCAGTTTAGCGGGACCCACGACTGTAGAGCAGTACTTC
>TRBV5-5|TRBJ1-1|TRBD1|few
CASSLQGDRVTEAFF
TGTGCCAGCAGCCTACAAGGGGACAGGGTGACTGAAGCTTTCTTT
>TRBV7-3|TRBJ2-3|NA|few
CASSLGFGGQTDTQYF
TGTGCCAGCAGCTTAGGATTTGGGGGGCAAACAGATACGCAGTATTTT
>TRBV3-1|TRBJ2-1|TRBD1|NA
CASRRDSGQGNEQFF
TGTGCCAGCAGGCGTGACTCCGGACAGGGCAATGAGCAGTTCTTC
>TRBV6-4|TRBJ2-1|TRBD2|few
CASSVRPSGVYNEQFF
TGTGCCAGCAGTGTCCGCCCTAGCGGAGTTTACAATGAGCAGTTCTTC
>TRBV9|TRBJ2-2|TRBD2|NA
CASTSGTNTGELFF
TGTGCCAGCACTAGCGGGACGAACACCGGGGAGCTGTTTTTT
>TRBV18|TRBJ1-1|NA|many
CASSPVGGTEAFF
TGTGCCAGCTCACCAGTGGGAGGTACTGAAGCTTTCTTT
>TRBV20-1|TRBJ1-1|NA|few
CSARGRGRGVGNTEAFF
TGCAGTGCTAGAGGAAGGGGCAGGGGTGTCGGGAACACTGAAGCTTTCTTT
>TRBV11-2|TRBJ2-7|NA|many
CASSLIVSYEQYF
TGTGCCAGCAGCTTAATTGTCTCTTACGAGCAGTACTTC
>TRBV30|TRBJ2-1|NA|many
CAWTRERNEQFF
TGTGCCTGGACCCGGGAGAGGAATGAGCAGTTCTTC
>TRBV2|TRBJ2-2|TRBD2|few
CASRTSVANTGELFF
TGTGCCAGCAGGACTAGCGTCGCGAACACCGGGGAGCTGTTTTTT
>TRBV12-3/TRBV12-4|TRBJ2-7|NA|NA
CASSLGTEMSEQYF
TGTGCCAGCAGTTTAGGGACGGAGATGAGCGAGCAGTACTTC
>TRBV27|TRBJ2-3|NA|NA
CASRRTASTDTQYF
TGTGCCAGCAGGCGGACAGCGAGCACAGATACGCAGTATTTT
>TRBV3-1|TRBJ1-1|TRBD1|few
CASSKPGTGRTEAFF
TGTGCCAGCAGCAAGCCCGGGACAGGGAGGACAGAAGCTTTCTTT
>TRBV20-1|TRBJ2-1|NA|many
CSAPGQTQGYNEQFF
TGCAGTGCACCTGGACAAACTCAGGGTTACAATGAGCAGTTCTTC
>TRBV14|TRBJ2-5|NA|NA
CASSRTGGRSQETQYF
TGTGCCAGCAGCCGGACAGGCGGGAGAAGTCAAGAGACCCAGTACTTC
>TRBV2|TRBJ1-2|TRBD1|few
CASRGTGGEYGGYTF
TGTGCCAGCAGGGGGACAGGGGGCGAATATGGTGGCTACACCTTC
>TRBV5-1|TRBJ1-1|NA|few
CASSLDLPGRGTAFF
TGCGCCAGCAGCTTGGATTTACCGGGACGGGGGACCGCTTTCTTT
>TRBV28|TRBJ2-7|TRBD2|NA
CASSNLGPTSGSPNIYEQYF
TGTGCCAGCAGTAACCTAGGCCCGACTAGCGGGAGCCCCAACATCTACGAGCAGTACTTC
>TRBV6-1|TRBJ1-4|TRBD1|few
CASSGQGTGDEKLFF
TGTGCCAGCAGTGGACAGGGCACGGGAGACGAAAAACTGTTTTTT
>TRBV4-1|TRBJ2-1|TRBD2|few
CASSQAGLESYNEQFF
TGCGCCAGCAGCCAAGCGGGACTAGAGTCCTACAATGAGCAGTTCTTC
>TRBV28|TRBJ2-7|NA|many
CASSYQSYEQYF
TGTGCCAGCAGTTACCAAAGCTACGAGCAGTACTTC
>TRBV2|TRBJ2-1|TRBD1|many
CASSFGTDSYNEQFF
TGTGCCAGCAGTTTCGGGACAGACTCCTACAATGAGCAGTTCTTC
>TRBV20-1|TRBJ1-1|NA|many
CSATLLRQNTEAFF
TGCAGTGCTACCCTACTACGCCAGAACACTGAAGCTTTCTTT
>TRBV28|TRBJ2-5|NA|many
CASSAETQYF
TGTGCCAGCAGTGCAGAGACCCAGTACTTC
>TRBV20-1|TRBJ2-7|NA|few
CSARDGGVNEQYF
TGCAGTGCTAGAGATGGAGGGGTAAACGAGCAGTACTTC
>TRBV20-1|TRBJ2-6|TRBD1|few
CSATGTARHRANVLTF
TGCAGTGCAACCGGGACAGCTCGTCATCGGGCCAACGTCCTGACTTTC
>TRBV3-1|TRBJ2-2|TRBD2|many
CASSHGLARTGELFF
TGTGCCAGCAGCCACGGACTAGCTCGTACCGGGGAGCTGTTTTTT
>TRBV7-6|TRBJ2-5|TRBD1|NA
CASIPATPGTGQETQYF
TGTGCCAGCATCCCAGCAACCCCCGGGACAGGGCAAGAGACCCAGTACTTC
>TRBV19|TRBJ1-3|NA|few
CASRTTGGVRNTIYF
TGTGCCAGTAGGACAACTGGGGGGGTGCGAAACACCATATATTTT
>TRBV7-8|TRBJ2-7|TRBD2|NA
CASSLGLRLAVYEQYF
TGTGCCAGCAGCTTAGGGCTTCGACTAGCTGTATACGAGCAGTACTTC
>TRBV30|TRBJ1-1|NA|NA
CAWSKTGNTEAFF
TGTGCCTGGAGTAAAACAGGGAACACTGAAGCTTTCTTT
>TRBV7-8|TRBJ1-1|NA|many
CASSYSIMNTEAFF
TGTGCCAGCAGCTACAGTATAATGAACACTGAAGCTTTCTTT
>TRBV30|TRBJ1-1|NA|few
CAWKRQVNTEAFF
TGTGCCTGGAAGCGACAAGTGAACACTGAAGCTTTCTTT
>TRBV5-1|TRBJ2-4|NA|many
CASSLDWQRNIQYF
TGCGCCAGCAGCTTGGATTGGCAGAGAAACATTCAGTACTTC
>TRBV30|TRBJ1-2|TRBD1|many
CAWGRQGRGYTF
TGTGCCTGGGGCCGACAGGGTCGCGGCTACACCTTC